The rows below give T cell receptor beta chains drawn from one sample of a study of T cell repertoires in cytomegalovirus infection. MiXCR was run by TCRdb on the reads, yielding one entry per CDR3 protein. This table has approximately 550,000 distinct CDR3 sequences, approximately 15% appearing once. Material: CD8+ T cells from PBMCs. These receptor sequences come from a human donor in good health (CMV status not recorded). Some clones in this sample may be carry-over from other donors' samples. CDR3s leave out the opening cysteine and the closing phenylalanine or tryptophan. Each record gives: J gene, clone size, V gene, CDR3 protein. For some rows the clone size is stated as once, few or many, or as a class when expanded; others skip it.

>TRBJ1-5|many|TRBV7-9
ASSPEGTGKGFEGNQPQH
>TRBJ1-3|many|TRBV7-9
ASSITQAGGNTIY
>TRBJ1-1|few|TRBV27
ASSLAQGGTEAF
>TRBJ2-1|many|TRBV12-5
ASGLARTGGSYNEQF
>TRBJ2-1|many|TRBV20-1
SARATGDPYNEQF
>TRBJ1-2|few|TRBV4-2
ASSQATRQSGYGYT
>TRBJ2-1|NA|TRBV7-3
ASSKSGSDNEQF
>TRBJ2-7|NA|TRBV6-5
ASSRPDSYEQY
>TRBJ1-1|many|TRBV7-6
ATKYRQGKDTEAF
>TRBJ2-1|many|TRBV27
ASSFLYTSGGIDNEQF
>TRBJ2-3|NA|TRBV6-1
ASSEARTGLTDTQY
>TRBJ2-3|many|TRBV6-5
ASSYTDDTDTQY
>TRBJ1-1|few|TRBV20-1
SAQMPLNTEAF
>TRBJ1-1|many|TRBV5-1
ASSFGSDGTEAF
>TRBJ2-1|NA|TRBV12-5
ASGGLLGRNEQF
>TRBJ2-5|NA|TRBV9
ASSQAYGAKETQY
>TRBJ2-7|few|TRBV5-4
ASSETREDYEQY
>TRBJ1-6|many|TRBV7-9
ASSLGGALGSPLH
>TRBJ2-1|NA|TRBV7-6
ASSELAGGHNEQL
>TRBJ1-6|NA|TRBV11-2
ASSSGTLSSYNSPLH
>TRBJ2-7|few|TRBV28
ASSSWTGVEQY
>TRBJ2-1|once|TRBV12-3/TRBV12-4
ASSRINEQF
>TRBJ2-1|NA|TRBV6-1
ASSERLGTSGSEEQF
>TRBJ2-5|NA|TRBV11-2
ASRSPGQGEETQY
>TRBJ1-1|NA|TRBV28
ASRSKGENTEAF
>TRBJ2-7|many|TRBV28
ASSLSTGSRKNPPYEQY
>TRBJ2-2|many|TRBV11-1
ASSFGRVITGELF
>TRBJ2-1|many|TRBV7-7
ASSPRGSGRSSYNEQF
>TRBJ1-2|many|TRBV6-1
ASSEGERGYGYT
>TRBJ2-1|many|TRBV4-1
ASSFSGTGRTDEQF
>TRBJ2-1|NA|TRBV14
ASSQDLTNEQF
>TRBJ1-2|many|TRBV12-3/TRBV12-4
ASSLDDPRGYT
>TRBJ2-2|NA|TRBV4-3
ASSQDWGLKTGELF
>TRBJ1-1|NA|TRBV25-1
AGSDRGQNTEAF
>TRBJ1-5|NA|TRBV24-1
ATSDTQGYQPQH
>TRBJ1-1|many|TRBV7-6
ASRPDRYNTEAF
>TRBJ2-1|many|TRBV7-3
ASSLKGSENDNEQF
>TRBJ2-1|few|TRBV12-3/TRBV12-4
ASLFSGGRDEQF
>TRBJ2-3|NA|TRBV5-1
ASSFRGRGYTDTQY
>TRBJ2-1|few|TRBV4-1
ASSQELGLAFNEQF
>TRBJ2-2|many|TRBV28
ASSLWTSADGELF
>TRBJ2-3|many|TRBV27
ASRPEGLADTQY
>TRBJ1-5|many|TRBV25-1
ASSGRGLQQPQH
>TRBJ2-3|many|TRBV10-3
AISEGARLNPSTDTQY
>TRBJ2-5|many|TRBV7-3
ASSLSRLTGEETQY
>TRBJ2-7|many|TRBV12-3/TRBV12-4
ASSLEKWQQY
>TRBJ2-1|many|TRBV7-9
ASSPWDLNEQF
>TRBJ2-7|few|TRBV6-1
ASSFNRDRAYEQY